The T cell receptor beta chain described here comes from a study of graft-versus-host responses after intestinal transplantation. General study points: Early post-transplant falls in HvG clones accompanied the peak levels of circulating GvH clones. Recipient marrow showed GvH clones, some seen first in ileum or blood.

Measured with immunoSEQ multiplex PCR; TCRdb has only the in-frame clones, and not every one. The sample shows over a thousand clones, 83% of them seen only once. In the case of this clone: Its antigen is not identified.

V was trimmed by 3 bases and J by 3 bases, leaving 11 bases between them. The CDR3 runs 14 residues. The V gene's germline CDR1 is SNHLY and CDR2 FYNNEI. This chain connects TRBV2 to TRBJ1-1, with D unclear. The receptor was isolated from a human patient who received an intestinal transplant, so some T cells may come from the graft donor. The sample consisted of PBMCs, taken 7 days after intestinal transplantation. Written as DNA, the CDR3 is TGTGCCAGCAGTGAGAGGGTTGTGGACACTGAAGCTTTCTTT. Protein product: CASSERVVDTEAFF.